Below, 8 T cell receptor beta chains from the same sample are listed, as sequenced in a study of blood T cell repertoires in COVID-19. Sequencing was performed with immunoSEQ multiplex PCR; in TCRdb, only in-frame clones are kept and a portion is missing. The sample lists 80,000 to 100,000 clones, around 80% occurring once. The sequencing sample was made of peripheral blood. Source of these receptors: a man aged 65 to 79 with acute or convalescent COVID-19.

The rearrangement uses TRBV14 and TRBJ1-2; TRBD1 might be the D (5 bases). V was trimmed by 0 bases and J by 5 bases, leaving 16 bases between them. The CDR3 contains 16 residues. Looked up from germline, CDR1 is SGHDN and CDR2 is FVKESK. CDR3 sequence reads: CASSQDIARVGYGYTF. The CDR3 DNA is TGTGCCAGCAGCCAAGATATCGCCAGGGTAGGGTATGGCTACACCTTC.

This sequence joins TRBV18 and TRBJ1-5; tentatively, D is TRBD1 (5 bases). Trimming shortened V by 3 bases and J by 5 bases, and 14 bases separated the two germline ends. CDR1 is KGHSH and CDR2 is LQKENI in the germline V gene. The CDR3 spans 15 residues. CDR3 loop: CASSPNGGSDQPQHF. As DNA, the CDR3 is TGTGCCAGCTCACCGAATGGGGGGTCGGATCAGCCCCAGCATTTT. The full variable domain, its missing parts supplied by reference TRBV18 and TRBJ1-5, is NAGVMQNPRHLVRRRGQEARLRCSPMKGHSHVYWYRQLPEEGLKFMVYLQKENIIDESGMPKERFSAEFPKEGPSILRIQQVVRGDSAAYFCASSPNGGSDQPQHFGDGTRLSIL.

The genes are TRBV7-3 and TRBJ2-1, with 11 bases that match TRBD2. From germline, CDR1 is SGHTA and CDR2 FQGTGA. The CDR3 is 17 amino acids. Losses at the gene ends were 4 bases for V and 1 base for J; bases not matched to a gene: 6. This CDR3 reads CASSSTTSGVSYNEQFF. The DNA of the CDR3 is TGTGCCAGCAGCTCCACGACTAGCGGGGTATCCTACAATGAGCAGTTCTTC.

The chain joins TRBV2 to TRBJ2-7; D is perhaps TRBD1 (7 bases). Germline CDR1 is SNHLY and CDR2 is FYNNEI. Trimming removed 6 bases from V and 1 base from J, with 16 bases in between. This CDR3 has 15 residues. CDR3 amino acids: CASRPQGGLSYEQYF. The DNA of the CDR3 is TGTGCCAGCAGACCCCAGGGGGGTCTGTCCTACGAGCAGTACTTC.

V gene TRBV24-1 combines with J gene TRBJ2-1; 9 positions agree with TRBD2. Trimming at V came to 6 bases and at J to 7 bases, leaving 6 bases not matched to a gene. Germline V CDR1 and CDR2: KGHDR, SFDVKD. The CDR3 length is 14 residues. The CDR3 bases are TGTGCCACCAGTAGGGGGCTAGCGGGAAATGAGCAGTTCTTC. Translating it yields CATSRGLAGNEQFF.

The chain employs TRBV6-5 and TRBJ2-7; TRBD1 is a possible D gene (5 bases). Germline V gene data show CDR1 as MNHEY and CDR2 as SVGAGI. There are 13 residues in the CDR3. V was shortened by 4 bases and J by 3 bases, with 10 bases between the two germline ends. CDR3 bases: TGTGCCAGCAGTTTTGACAGCCTCTACGAGCAGTACTTC. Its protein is CASSFDSLYEQYF.

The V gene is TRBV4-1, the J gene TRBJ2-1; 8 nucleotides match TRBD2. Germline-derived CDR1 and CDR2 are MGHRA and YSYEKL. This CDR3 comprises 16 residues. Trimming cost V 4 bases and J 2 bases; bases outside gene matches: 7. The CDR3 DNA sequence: TGCGCCAGCAGCCGGAATACGGGACTAGCCTACAATGAGCAGTTCTTC. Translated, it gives CASSRNTGLAYNEQFF.

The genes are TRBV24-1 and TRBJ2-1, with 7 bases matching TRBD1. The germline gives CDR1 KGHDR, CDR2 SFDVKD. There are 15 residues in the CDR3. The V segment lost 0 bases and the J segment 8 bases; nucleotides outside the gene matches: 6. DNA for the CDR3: TGTGCCACCAGTGATTTGTCCCAGGGGGTCTATGAGCAGTTCTTC. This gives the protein CATSDLSQGVYEQFF.